Presented here are 2 T cell receptor beta chains from one specimen sequenced in a study of cytomegalovirus exposure and HLA in healthy donors. 13 Jbeta primers and 60 Vbeta primers were used for the PCR. Sequenced by immunoSEQ multiplex PCR; TCRdb stores in-frame clones only, minus some. Here the sample spans roughly 190,000 clones, over 60% being singletons. Sequencing input: PBMCs. The source is a man aged 30-40 years in good health and CMV-seropositive.

This clone appeared a single time. V usage is TRBV20-1 and J usage is TRBJ1-1; the match to TRBD1 covers 8 bases. Germline CDR1 is DFQATT and CDR2 is SNEGSKA (reference sequence). With 3 bases clipped from V and 9 bases from J, the junction kept 3 bases outside the gene matches. The CDR3 runs 11 residues. The CDR3 sequence: CSARDRAQAFF. DNA of the CDR3: TGCAGTGCTAGGGACAGGGCCCAAGCTTTCTTT.

This chain links TRBV2 with TRBJ1-1, with TRBD1 as a possible D gene (5 bases). Germline values: CDR1 SNHLY, CDR2 FYNNEI. The CDR3 is 11 residues long. The CDR3: CASLRGREAFF. In DNA, the CDR3 is TGTGCATCTCTGCGGGGCCGTGAAGCTTTCTTT.